This T cell receptor (beta chain) was observed in a study of shared clonotypes between healthy human individuals. The overall study: Donors were a couple of women and a few men aged 18 to 49. Three plates were used per donor for CD4 naive, three for CD4 memory, two for CD8 naive and one for CD8 memory.

Findings of the study overall: Large depth notwithstanding, sorted-subset sequencing proved incomplete by rarefaction.

As for this clone: Antigen: not known.

CD8 cells regarded as naive lacked CD45RO, were positively chosen for CCR7, and omitted terminally differentiated effector memory CD45RA+ cells. Germline V gene sequence: CDR1 SQVTM, CDR2 ANQGSEA. Trimming cost V 1 base and J 8 bases, with 11 bases left between them. The CDR3 consists of 13 residues. Every subset had its genomic DNA shared out evenly among several immunoSEQ plates. Generated by immunoSEQ multiplex PCR, the TCRdb table keeps only in-frame clones and is missing some. The table lists around 1,900,000 clones, over 85% of them singletons. This chain links TRBV29-1 with TRBJ2-2; perhaps TRBD2 as D (6 bases). Sequencing used naive CD8+ T cells from PBMCs. The clonotype was recovered from a man younger than 35 in good health. Some clones in this sample may be carry-over from other donors' samples. CDR3 residues: CSVEGLVYGELFF. The CDR3 coding sequence is TGCAGCGTTGAAGGACTAGTTTATGGGGAGCTGTTTTTT.